A single sample gave rise to the 3 T cell receptor beta chains below, sequenced in a study of identical twins. Via MiXCR, TCRdb re-called the 5' RACE reads, giving one row per CDR3 protein. This repertoire shows around 490,000 distinct CDR3 sequences, roughly an eighth found once; its top ten account for approximately 1%. The same data also contributed to another study, on yellow fever vaccine responses in identical twins.

Input material: CD4+ T cells sorted from blood. These receptors were collected from a woman under 30 in good health.

A few counts support this clonotype. V usage is TRBV7-8 and J usage is TRBJ2-1; 9 bases are shared with TRBD1. The trim removed 3 bases at V and 6 bases at J, leaving 3 bases unmatched. CDR1 SGHVS and CDR2 FQNEAQ come from the germline V gene. The CDR3 extends over 14 amino acids. The chain's CDR3 is CASSFDRGTNEQFF. The CDR3 DNA sequence: TGTGCCAGCAGCTTCGACAGGGGGACCAATGAGCAGTTCTTC.

The rearrangement uses TRBV7-2 and TRBJ1-6; no reliable D call. V gave up 5 bases and J gave up 9 bases, with 11 bases separating them. The CDR3 sequence is 13 residues long. Germline lookup yields CDR1 SGHTA and CDR2 FQGNSA. The CDR3 protein is CASSETDASPLHF. CDR3 DNA: TGTGCCAGCAGCGAAACGGACGCTTCACCCCTCCACTTT.

This clonotype was recorded a few times. CDR3 nucleotide sequence: TGCAGTGCCACTCACGTCCGGGCCGCCGGGGAGCTGTTTTTT. This encodes CSATHVRAAGELFF. The V gene is TRBV20-1, the J gene TRBJ2-2; D not certain. The V end was cut by 6 bases, the J end by 6 bases, with 17 bases between. The CDR3 spans 14 residues. CDR1 and CDR2 from the germline V gene are DFQATT and SNEGSKA (reference sequence).